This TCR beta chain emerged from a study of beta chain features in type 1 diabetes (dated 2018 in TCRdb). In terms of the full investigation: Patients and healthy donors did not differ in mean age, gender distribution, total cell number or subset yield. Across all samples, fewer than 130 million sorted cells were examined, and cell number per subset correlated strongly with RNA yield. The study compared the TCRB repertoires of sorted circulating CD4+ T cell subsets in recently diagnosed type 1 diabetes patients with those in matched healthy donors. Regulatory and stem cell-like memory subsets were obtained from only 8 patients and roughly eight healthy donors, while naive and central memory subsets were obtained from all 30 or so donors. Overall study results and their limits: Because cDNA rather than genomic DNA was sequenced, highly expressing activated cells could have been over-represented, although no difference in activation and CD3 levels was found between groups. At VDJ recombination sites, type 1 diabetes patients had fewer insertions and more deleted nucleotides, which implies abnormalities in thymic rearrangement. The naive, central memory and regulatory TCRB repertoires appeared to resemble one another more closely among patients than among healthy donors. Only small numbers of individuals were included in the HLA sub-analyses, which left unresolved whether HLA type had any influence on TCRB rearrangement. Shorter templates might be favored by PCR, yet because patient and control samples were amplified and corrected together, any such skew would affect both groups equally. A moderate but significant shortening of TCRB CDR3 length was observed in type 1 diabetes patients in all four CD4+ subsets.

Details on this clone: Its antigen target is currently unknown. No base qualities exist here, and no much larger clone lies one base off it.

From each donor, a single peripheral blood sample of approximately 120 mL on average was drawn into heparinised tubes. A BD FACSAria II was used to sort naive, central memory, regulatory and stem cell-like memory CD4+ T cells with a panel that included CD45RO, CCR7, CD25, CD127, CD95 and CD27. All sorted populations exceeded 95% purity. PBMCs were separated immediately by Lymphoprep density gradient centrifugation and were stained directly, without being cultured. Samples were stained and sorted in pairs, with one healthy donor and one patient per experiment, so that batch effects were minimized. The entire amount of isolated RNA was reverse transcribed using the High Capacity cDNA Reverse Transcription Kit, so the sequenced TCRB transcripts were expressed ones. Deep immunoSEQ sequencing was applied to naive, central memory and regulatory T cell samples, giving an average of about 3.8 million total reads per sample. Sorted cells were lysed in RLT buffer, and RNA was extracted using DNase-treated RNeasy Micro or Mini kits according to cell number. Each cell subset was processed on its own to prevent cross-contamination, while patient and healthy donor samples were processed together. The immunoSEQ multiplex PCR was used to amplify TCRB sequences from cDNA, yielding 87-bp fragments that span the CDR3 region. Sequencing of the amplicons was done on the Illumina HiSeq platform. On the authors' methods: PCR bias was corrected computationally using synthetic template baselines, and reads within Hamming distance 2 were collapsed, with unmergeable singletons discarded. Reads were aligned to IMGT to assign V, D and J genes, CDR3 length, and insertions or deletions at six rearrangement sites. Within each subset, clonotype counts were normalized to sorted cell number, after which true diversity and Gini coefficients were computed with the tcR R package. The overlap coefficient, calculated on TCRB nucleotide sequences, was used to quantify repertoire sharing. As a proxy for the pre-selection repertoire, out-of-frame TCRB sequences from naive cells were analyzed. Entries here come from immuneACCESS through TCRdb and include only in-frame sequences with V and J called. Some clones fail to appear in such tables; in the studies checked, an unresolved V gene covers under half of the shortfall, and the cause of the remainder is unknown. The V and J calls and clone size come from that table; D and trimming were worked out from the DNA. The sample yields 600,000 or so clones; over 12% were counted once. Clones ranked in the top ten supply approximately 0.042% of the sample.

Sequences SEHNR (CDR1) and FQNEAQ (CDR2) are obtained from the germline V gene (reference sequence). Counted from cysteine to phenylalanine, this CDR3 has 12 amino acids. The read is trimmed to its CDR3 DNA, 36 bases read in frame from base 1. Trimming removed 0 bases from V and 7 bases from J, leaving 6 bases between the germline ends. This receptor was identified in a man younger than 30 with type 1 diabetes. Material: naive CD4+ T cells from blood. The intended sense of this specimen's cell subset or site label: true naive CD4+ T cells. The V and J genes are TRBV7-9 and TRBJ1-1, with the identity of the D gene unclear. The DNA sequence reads TGTGCCAGCAGCTTAGCGGCAGGTGAAGCTTTCTTT. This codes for CASSLAAGEAFF.